A single T cell receptor beta chain is shown here with its context. The data were obtained in a study of shared clonotypes between healthy human individuals. Trimming cost V 2 bases and J 3 bases; bases outside gene matches: 12. CDR1 is SGHVS and CDR2 is FNYEAQ in the germline V gene. This CDR3 contains 18 residues. Profiled with immunoSEQ multiplex PCR; TCRdb holds only in-frame clones, not every one. In the table there are 750,000 to 1,000,000 clones, 80% to 95% of which are singletons. The naive CD8 population came from CD45RO-negative cells selected for CCR7, without terminally differentiated effector memory CD45RA+ cells.

This chain joins TRBV7-6 and TRBJ2-1; 8 bases line up with TRBD2. This TCR was recovered from a man aged 25 to 45 in good health. The sequencing input was naive CD8+ T cells sorted from blood. This chain's CDR3 is CASSLPSGRAGGYNEQFF. The CDR3 DNA follows: TGTGCCAGCAGCTTACCCAGCGGGAGAGCGGGTGGCTACAATGAGCAGTTCTTC. Looking up the rest from reference TRBV7-6 and TRBJ2-1 gives the full variable domain: GAGVSQSPRYKVTKRGQDVALRCDPISGHVSLYWYRQALGQGPEFLTYFNYEAQQDKSGLPNDRFSAERPEGSISTLTIQRTEQRDSAMYRCASSLPSGRAGGYNEQFFGPGTRLTVL.